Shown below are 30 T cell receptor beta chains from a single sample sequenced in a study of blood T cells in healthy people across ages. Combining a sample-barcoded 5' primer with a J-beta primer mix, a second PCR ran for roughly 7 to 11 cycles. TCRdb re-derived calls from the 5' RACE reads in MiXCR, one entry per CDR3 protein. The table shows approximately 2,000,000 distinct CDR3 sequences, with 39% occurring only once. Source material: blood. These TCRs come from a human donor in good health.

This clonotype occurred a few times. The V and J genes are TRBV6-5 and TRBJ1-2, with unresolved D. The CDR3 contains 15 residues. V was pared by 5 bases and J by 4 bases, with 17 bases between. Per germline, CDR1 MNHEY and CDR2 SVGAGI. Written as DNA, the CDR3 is TGTGCCAGCAGTCGCTCCTCTACAGCAGGCTATGGCTACACCTTC. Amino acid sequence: CASSRSSTAGYGYTF.

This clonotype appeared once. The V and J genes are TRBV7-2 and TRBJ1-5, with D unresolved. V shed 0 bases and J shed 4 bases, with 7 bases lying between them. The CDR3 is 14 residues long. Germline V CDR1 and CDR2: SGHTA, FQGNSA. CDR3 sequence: CASSLATVNQPQHF. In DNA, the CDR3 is TGTGCCAGCAGCTTAGCGACGGTGAATCAGCCCCAGCATTTT.

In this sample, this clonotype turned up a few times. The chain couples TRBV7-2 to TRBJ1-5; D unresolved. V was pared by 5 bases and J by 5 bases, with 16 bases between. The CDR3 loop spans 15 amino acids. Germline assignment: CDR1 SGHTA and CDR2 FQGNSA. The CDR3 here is CASSPTRAGDQPQHF. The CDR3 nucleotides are TGTGCCAGCAGCCCGACTCGGGCAGGTGATCAGCCCCAGCATTTT.

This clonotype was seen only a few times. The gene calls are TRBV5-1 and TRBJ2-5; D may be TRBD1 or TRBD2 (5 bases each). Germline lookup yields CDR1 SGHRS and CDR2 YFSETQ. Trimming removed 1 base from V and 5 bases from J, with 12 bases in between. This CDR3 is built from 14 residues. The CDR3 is CASSLSVGVETQYF. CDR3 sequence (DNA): TGCGCCAGCAGCTTGAGCGTGGGGGTTGAGACCCAGTACTTC. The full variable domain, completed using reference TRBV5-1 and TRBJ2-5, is KAGVTQTPRYLIKTRGQQVTLSCSPISGHRSVSWYQQTPGQGLQFLFEYFSETQRNKGNFPGRFSGRQFSNSRSEMNVSTLELGDSALYLCASSLSVGVETQYFGPGTRLLVL.

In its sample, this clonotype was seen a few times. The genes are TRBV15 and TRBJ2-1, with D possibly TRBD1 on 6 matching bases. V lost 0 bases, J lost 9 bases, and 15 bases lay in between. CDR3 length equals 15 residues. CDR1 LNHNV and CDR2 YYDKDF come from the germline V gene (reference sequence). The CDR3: CATSRDRQTGREQFF. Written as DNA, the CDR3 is TGTGCCACCAGCAGAGACCGCCAAACAGGGCGTGAGCAGTTCTTC.

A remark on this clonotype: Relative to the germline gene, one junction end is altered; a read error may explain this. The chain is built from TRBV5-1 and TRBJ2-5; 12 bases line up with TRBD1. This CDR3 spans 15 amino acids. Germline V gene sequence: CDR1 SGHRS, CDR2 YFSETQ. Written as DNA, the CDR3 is TGCGCCAGCAGAACCGGGACAGGGGGCCAAAAGACCCAGTACTTC. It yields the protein CASRTGTGGQKTQYF. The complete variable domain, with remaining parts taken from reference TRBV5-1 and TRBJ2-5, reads KAGVTQTPRYLIKTRGQQVTLSCSPISGHRSVSWYQQTPGQGLQFLFEYFSETQRNKGNFPGRFSGRQFSNSRSEMNVSTLELGDSALYLCASRTGTGGQKTQYFGPGTRLLVL.

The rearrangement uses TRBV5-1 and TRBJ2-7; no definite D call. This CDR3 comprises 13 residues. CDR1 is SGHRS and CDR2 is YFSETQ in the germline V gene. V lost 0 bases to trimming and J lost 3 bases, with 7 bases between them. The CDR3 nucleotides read TGCGCCAGCAGCTTGGCGCAGGACTACGAGCAGTACTTC. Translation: CASSLAQDYEQYF.

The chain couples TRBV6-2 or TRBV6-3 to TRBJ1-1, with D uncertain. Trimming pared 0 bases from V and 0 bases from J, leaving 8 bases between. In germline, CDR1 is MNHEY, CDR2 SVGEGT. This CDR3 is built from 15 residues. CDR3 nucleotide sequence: TGTGCCAGCAGTTACTCGCCTTACCTGAACACTGAAGCTTTCTTT. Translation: CASSYSPYLNTEAFF.

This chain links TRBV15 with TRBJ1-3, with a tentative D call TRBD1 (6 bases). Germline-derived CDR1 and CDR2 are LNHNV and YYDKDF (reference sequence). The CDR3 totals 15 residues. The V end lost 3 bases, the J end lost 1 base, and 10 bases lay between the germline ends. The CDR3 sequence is CATSSDRWSGNTIYF. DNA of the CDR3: TGTGCCACCAGCAGTGACAGGTGGTCTGGAAACACCATATATTTT.

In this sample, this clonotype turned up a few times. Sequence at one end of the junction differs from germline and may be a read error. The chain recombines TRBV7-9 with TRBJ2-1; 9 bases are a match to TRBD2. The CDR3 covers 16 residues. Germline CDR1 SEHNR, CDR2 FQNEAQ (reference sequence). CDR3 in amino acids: CASSRRLAASYNELFF. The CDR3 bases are TGTGCCAGCAGCCGGAGACTAGCGGCCTCCTACAATGAGCTGTTCTTC.

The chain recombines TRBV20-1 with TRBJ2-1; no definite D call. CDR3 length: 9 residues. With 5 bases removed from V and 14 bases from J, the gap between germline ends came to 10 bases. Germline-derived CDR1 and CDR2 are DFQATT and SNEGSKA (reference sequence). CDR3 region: CSAGRLEFF. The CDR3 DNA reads TGCAGTGCTGGGCGGTTAGAGTTCTTC.

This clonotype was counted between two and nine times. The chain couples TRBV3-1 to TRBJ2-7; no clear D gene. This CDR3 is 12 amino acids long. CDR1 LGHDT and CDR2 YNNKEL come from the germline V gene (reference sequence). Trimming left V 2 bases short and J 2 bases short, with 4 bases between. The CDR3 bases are TGTGCCAGCAGCCAACAGGCCTACGAGCAGTACTTC. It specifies CASSQQAYEQYF.

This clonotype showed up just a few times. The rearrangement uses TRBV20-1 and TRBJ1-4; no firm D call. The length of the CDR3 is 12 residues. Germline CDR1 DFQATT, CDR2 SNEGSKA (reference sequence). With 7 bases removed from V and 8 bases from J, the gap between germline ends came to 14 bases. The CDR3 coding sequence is TGCAGTGTCGAACGATGGAGGGAAAAACTGTTTTTT. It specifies CSVERWREKLFF.

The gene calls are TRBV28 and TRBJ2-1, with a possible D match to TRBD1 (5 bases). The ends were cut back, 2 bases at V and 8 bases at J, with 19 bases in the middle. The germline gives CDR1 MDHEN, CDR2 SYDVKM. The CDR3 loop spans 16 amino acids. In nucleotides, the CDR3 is TGTGCCAGCAGTTTACCTTTCGGTGACAGCCTCGATGAGCAGTTCTTC. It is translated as CASSLPFGDSLDEQFF. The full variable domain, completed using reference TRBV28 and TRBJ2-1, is DVKVTQSSRYLVKRTGEKVFLECVQDMDHENMFWYRQDPGLGLRLIYFSYDVKMKEKGDIPEGYSVSREKKERFSLILESASTNQTSMYLCASSLPFGDSLDEQFFGPGTRLTVL.

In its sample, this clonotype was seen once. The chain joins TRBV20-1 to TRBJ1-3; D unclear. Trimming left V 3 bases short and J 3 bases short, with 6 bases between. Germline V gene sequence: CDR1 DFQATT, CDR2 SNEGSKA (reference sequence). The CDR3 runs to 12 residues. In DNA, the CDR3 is TGCAGTGCTAGGAACGTTGGAAACACCATATATTTT. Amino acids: CSARNVGNTIYF.

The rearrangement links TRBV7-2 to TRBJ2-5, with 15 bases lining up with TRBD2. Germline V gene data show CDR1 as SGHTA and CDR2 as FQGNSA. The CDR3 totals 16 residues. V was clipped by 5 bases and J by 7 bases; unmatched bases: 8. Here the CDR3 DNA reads TGTGCCAGCAGCCTACGGACTAGCGGGGGGGTGGGGACCCAGTACTTC. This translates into CASSLRTSGGVGTQYF.

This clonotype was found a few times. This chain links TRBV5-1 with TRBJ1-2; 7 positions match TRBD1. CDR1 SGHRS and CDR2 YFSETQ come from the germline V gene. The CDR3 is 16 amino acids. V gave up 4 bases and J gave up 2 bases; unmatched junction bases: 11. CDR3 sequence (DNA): TGCGCCAGCAGCCGCTGGACAGGCGTTGAGAACTATGGCTACACCTTC. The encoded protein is CASSRWTGVENYGYTF.

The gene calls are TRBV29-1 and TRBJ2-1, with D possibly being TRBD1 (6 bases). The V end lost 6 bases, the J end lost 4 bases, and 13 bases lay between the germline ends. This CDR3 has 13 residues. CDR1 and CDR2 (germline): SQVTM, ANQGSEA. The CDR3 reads CSVGTNFYNEQFF. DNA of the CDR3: TGCAGCGTGGGGACAAACTTTTACAATGAGCAGTTCTTC.

CDR3 DNA: TGTGCCAGCAATCTTCTTGGGGCTTACGAGCAGTACTTC. Protein sequence: CASNLLGAYEQYF. The rearrangement joins TRBV7-2 to TRBJ2-7; tentatively, D is TRBD1 (5 bases). Germline V gene sequence: CDR1 SGHTA, CDR2 FQGNSA. The V end was cut by 7 bases, the J end by 4 bases, with 14 bases between. This CDR3 spans 13 amino acids.

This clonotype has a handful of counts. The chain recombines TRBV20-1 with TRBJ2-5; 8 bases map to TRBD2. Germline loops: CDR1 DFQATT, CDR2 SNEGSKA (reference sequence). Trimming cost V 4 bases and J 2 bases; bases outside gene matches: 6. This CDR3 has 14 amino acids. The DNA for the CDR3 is TGCAGTGCTATTACGGGGGGGTCGCAAGAGACCCAGTACTTC. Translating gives CSAITGGSQETQYF.

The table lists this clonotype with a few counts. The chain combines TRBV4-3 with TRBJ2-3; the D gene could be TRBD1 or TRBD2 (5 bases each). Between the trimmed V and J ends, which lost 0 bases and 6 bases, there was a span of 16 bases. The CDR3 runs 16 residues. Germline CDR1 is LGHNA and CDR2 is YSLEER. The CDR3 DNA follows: TGCGCCAGCAGCCAAGATCCCTACTTGGGGGTTGATACGCAGTATTTT. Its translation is CASSQDPYLGVDTQYF.

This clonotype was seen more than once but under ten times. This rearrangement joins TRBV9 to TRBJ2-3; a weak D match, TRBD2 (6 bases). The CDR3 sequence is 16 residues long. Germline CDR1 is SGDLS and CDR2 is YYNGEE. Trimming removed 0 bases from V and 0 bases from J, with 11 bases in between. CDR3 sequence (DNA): TGTGCCAGCAGCGTAGATGGGGGGTCTAGCACAGATACGCAGTATTTT. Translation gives CASSVDGGSSTDTQYF.

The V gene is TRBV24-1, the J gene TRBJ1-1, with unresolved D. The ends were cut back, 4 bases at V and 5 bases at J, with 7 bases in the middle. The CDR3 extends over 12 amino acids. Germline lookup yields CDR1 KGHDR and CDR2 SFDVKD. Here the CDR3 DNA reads TGTGCCACCAGTGAATATCTGACTGAAGCTTTCTTT. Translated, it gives CATSEYLTEAFF.

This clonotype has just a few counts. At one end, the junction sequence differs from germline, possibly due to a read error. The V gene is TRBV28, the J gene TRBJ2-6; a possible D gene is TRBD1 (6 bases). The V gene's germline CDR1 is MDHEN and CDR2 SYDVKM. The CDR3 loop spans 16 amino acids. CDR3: CASSLGTGRGATVLTF. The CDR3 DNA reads TGTGCCAGCAGTTTGGGAACAGGGCGTGGGGCCACCGTCCTGACTTTC.

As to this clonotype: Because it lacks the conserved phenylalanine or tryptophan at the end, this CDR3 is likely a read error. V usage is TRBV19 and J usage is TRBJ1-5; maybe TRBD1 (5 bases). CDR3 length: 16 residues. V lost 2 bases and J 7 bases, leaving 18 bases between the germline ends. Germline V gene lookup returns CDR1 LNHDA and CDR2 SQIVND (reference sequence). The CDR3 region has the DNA TGTGCCAGTAGTATATCGGGGCTCCGGGTCGACCAGCCCCAGCATTGT. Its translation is CASSISGLRVDQPQHC.

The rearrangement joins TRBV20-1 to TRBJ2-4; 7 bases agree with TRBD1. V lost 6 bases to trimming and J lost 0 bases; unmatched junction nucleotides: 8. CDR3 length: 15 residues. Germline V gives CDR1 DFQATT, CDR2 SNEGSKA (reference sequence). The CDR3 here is CSAIGTDIAKNIQYF. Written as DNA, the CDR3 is TGCAGTGCCATTGGGACAGACATAGCCAAAAACATTCAGTACTTC.

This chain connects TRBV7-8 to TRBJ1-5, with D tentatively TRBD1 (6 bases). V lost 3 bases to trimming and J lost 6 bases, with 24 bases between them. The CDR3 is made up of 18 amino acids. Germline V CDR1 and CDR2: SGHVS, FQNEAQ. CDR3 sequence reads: CASSFSGRQALGGQPQHF. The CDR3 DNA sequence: TGTGCCAGCAGCTTCAGTGGAAGACAGGCGCTAGGGGGTCAGCCCCAGCATTTT.

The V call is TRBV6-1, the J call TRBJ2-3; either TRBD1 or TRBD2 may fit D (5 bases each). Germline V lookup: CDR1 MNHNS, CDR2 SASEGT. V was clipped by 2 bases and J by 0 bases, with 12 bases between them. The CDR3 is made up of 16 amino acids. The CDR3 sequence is CASSEFFRDSTDTQYF. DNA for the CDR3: TGTGCCAGCAGTGAATTCTTTCGGGACAGCACAGATACGCAGTATTTT.

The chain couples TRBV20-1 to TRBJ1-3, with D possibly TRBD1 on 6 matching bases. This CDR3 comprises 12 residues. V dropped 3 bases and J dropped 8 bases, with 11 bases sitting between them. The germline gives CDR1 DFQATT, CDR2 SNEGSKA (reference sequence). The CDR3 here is CSASTPGDTIYF. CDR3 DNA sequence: TGCAGTGCTAGCACCCCAGGGGACACCATATATTTT.

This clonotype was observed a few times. The CDR3 region has the DNA TGTGCCAGCAGCTTAGGGGTGCGGCCCCGAAGGACAGATACGCAGTATTTT. Residues: CASSLGVRPRRTDTQYF. The chain has TRBV7-2 and TRBJ2-3; D is ambiguous. This CDR3 is 17 amino acids long. V was clipped by 1 base and J by 3 bases, with 17 bases between them. Germline CDR1 is SGHTA and CDR2 is FQGNSA.